One and the same sample provided the 8 T cell receptor beta chains below, sequenced in a study of somatic mutations in cytotoxic T cells in rheumatoid arthritis (dated by TCRdb to 2016 to 2017). Libraries were prepared through the immunoSEQ multiplex PCR assay. This is the immuneACCESS table as TCRdb keeps it, with only in-frame sequences that have V and J called. A part of the clones is gone; compared with another copy, unresolved V genes explain less than half, and the rest is unexplained. The sample table contains 15,000 to 20,000 clones; only one count was recorded for less than 85% of them. The ten largest clones take up 20% to 25% of the sample. The sequenced sample was CD8+ T cells sorted from blood. The source is an older woman in good health.

The genes are TRBV5-1 and TRBJ1-4; maybe TRBD1 (6 bases). The V gene lost 8 bases and the J gene lost 0 bases, with 20 bases spanning the gap. The germline CDR1 and CDR2 sequences are SGHRS and YFSETQ. The CDR3 is 17 residues long. The CDR3 DNA follows: TGCGCCAGGCTAGGGACAAGGGAACCTGCAACTAATGAAAAACTGTTTTTT. Translation gives CARLGTREPATNEKLFF.

The chain is built from TRBV27 and TRBJ2-1, with D perhaps matching TRBD1 (5 bases). Trimming pared 6 bases from V and 6 bases from J, leaving 12 bases between. This CDR3 region has 13 residues. In germline, CDR1 is MNHEY, CDR2 SMNVEV (reference sequence). The CDR3 loop reads CASRITGSNEQFF. For the CDR3, the DNA is TGTGCCAGCAGGATAACAGGATCCAATGAGCAGTTCTTC.

Note on this clone: One junction end disagrees with the germline gene, perhaps due to a read error. The V call is TRBV11-2, the J call TRBJ1-2; 8 nucleotides align to TRBD1. Germline-derived CDR1 and CDR2 are SGHAT and FQNNGV. CDR3 length equals 17 residues. The CDR3 sequence: CASSVEDRVGLEYGYTF. CDR3 coding DNA: TGTGCCAGCAGCGTAGAGGACAGGGTTGGGTTAGAGTATGGCTACACCTTC.

This clone occurred once. The CDR3 region is CASSLKGGSEAFF. DNA for the CDR3: TGCGCCAGCAGCTTAAAGGGAGGGTCTGAAGCTTTCTTT. The V gene is TRBV5-1, the J gene TRBJ1-1; no clear D gene. Germline loops: CDR1 SGHRS, CDR2 YFSETQ. The V and J ends lost 2 bases and 6 bases respectively, with 11 bases between them. The CDR3 spans 13 residues.

The V gene is TRBV30, the J gene TRBJ1-1, with D possibly being TRBD1 (5 bases). The V gene's germline CDR1 is GTSNPN and CDR2 SVGIG (reference sequence). V was pared by 4 bases and J by 7 bases, with 13 bases between. This CDR3 has 12 amino acids. The CDR3 is CAWTVTDFEAFF. For the CDR3, the DNA is TGTGCCTGGACTGTGACAGACTTTGAAGCTTTCTTT.

This chain links TRBV19 with TRBJ2-7; D remains unclear. The CDR3 sequence is 13 residues long. Trimming removed 5 bases at V and 0 bases at J, with 8 bases between. The V gene's germline CDR1 is LNHDA and CDR2 SQIVND (reference sequence). The chain's CDR3 is CASSWQSSYEQYF. As DNA, the CDR3 is TGTGCCAGTAGTTGGCAGAGCTCCTACGAGCAGTACTTC.

The J gene is TRBJ2-2, the V gene TRBV29-1; tentatively, D is TRBD2 (5 bases). This CDR3 is 14 amino acids long. V lost 5 bases and J 5 bases, leaving 15 bases between the germline ends. Germline CDR1 reads SQVTM; CDR2 reads ANQGSEA. The CDR3 loop reads CSVFGLASTGELFF. The CDR3 nucleotides read TGCAGCGTTTTTGGTTTAGCGTCGACCGGGGAGCTGTTTTTT.

The genes are TRBV19 and TRBJ2-3; D not certain. This CDR3 region has 15 residues. Trimming took off 6 bases at V and 4 bases at J, with 17 bases between the two ends. Looked up from germline, CDR1 is LNHDA and CDR2 is SQIVND (reference sequence). The DNA of the CDR3 is TGTGCCAGTAGAAATTGGCAGAGCGCCGCAGATACGCAGTATTTT. Its translation is CASRNWQSAADTQYF.